The 19 T cell receptor beta chains reported below all come from one sample, sequenced in a study of blood T cell repertoires in COVID-19. Some clones are missing from TCRdb's copy, which holds only in-frame ones; the method was immunoSEQ multiplex PCR. The data show around 300,000 clones, approximately 88% seen once. Sequencing used PBMCs or T cells enriched from blood (not recorded which). These receptors all stem from a man aged 30 to 45 who had recovered from COVID-19.

V is TRBV4-2 and J is TRBJ2-7; D gene ambiguous. This CDR3 has 15 amino acids. Looked up from germline, CDR1 is LGHNA and CDR2 is YNFKEQ. Deletions cut 0 bases from V and 4 bases from J, with 13 bases between. This CDR3 reads CASSQDESTLYEQYF. The CDR3 nucleotides are TGTGCCAGCAGCCAAGATGAGTCTACCCTGTACGAGCAGTACTTC.

The rearrangement links TRBV2 to TRBJ2-3; TRBD1 aligns across 8 bases. Trimming at V came to 6 bases and at J to 4 bases, leaving 3 bases not matched to a gene. Germline V CDR1 and CDR2: SNHLY, FYNNEI. This CDR3 spans 13 amino acids. DNA of the CDR3: TGTGCCAGCAGGGACAGGGCCCCAGATACGCAGTATTTT. Translation: CASRDRAPDTQYF. Drawing the rest from reference TRBV2 and TRBJ2-3, the complete variable domain is EPEVTQTPSHQVTQMGQEVILRCVPISNHLYFYWYRQILGQKVEFLVSFYNNEISEKSEIFDDQFSVERPDGSNFTLKIRSTKLEDSAMYFCASRDRAPDTQYFGPGTRLTVL.

The CDR3 is CASSSSGTGTRGELFF. CDR3 coding DNA: TGTGCCAGCAGCTCCTCCGGGACAGGGACACGGGGGGAGCTGTTTTTT. This chain links TRBV5-4 with TRBJ2-2, with 9 bases matching TRBD1. The CDR3 is 16 residues long. The germline gives CDR1 SGHNT, CDR2 YYREEE (reference sequence). The junction had 11 bases not matched to a gene; V was cut back by 3 bases and J by 8 bases. The whole variable domain, filled in from reference TRBV5-4 and TRBJ2-2, reads ETGVTQSPTHLIKTRGQQVTLRCSSQSGHNTVSWYQQALGQGPQFIFQYYREEENGRGNFPPRFSGLQFPNYSSELNVNALELDDSALYLCASSSSGTGTRGELFFGEGSRLTVL.

J is TRBJ1-2 and V is TRBV11-2, with 9 nucleotides matching TRBD1. J gave up 4 bases and V 6 bases, and 6 bases lay outside the gene matches. Germline V CDR1 and CDR2: SGHAT, FQNNGV. The CDR3 totals 14 residues. DNA of the CDR3: TGTGCCAGCAGTCGACAGGGGGAGGGCTATGGCTACACCTTC. Amino acids: CASSRQGEGYGYTF. Together with reference TRBV11-2 and TRBJ1-2, the CDR3 gives the full variable domain: EAGVAQSPRYKIIEKRQSVAFWCNPISGHATLYWYQQILGQGPKLLIQFQNNGVVDDSQLPKDRFSAERLKGVDSTLKIQPAKLEDSAVYLCASSRQGEGYGYTFGSGTRLTVV.

CDR3 loop: CASSLWWDRGPFATNEKLFF. In nucleotides, the CDR3 is TGTGCCAGCAGTTTATGGTGGGACAGGGGGCCGTTTGCAACTAATGAAAAACTGTTTTTT. The chain uses TRBV28 and TRBJ1-4; 12 bases agree with TRBD1. Per the germline V gene, CDR1 is MDHEN and CDR2 is SYDVKM. With 0 bases clipped from V and 0 bases from J, the junction kept 8 bases outside the gene matches. The CDR3 length is 20 residues.

This chain joins TRBV28 and TRBJ1-2; tentative D call: TRBD1 (6 bases). Trimming pared 7 bases from V and 5 bases from J, leaving 17 bases between. The germline V gene has CDR1 MDHEN and CDR2 SYDVKM. The CDR3 contains 14 residues. CDR3 coding DNA: TGTGCCAGCACCCTCCTTCAGGGGAGATATGGCTACACCTTC. Translation: CASTLLQGRYGYTF.

V gene TRBV5-5 combines with J gene TRBJ2-7; possibly TRBD2 for D (6 bases). The V and J ends lost 0 bases and 5 bases respectively, with 12 bases between them. Germline loops: CDR1 SGHKS, CDR2 YYEKEE (reference sequence). This CDR3 is built from 14 residues. The CDR3 DNA follows: TGTGCCAGCAGCTTGGCCCCGACTAGTAACGAGCAGTACTTC. It specifies CASSLAPTSNEQYF.

The V and J genes are TRBV9 and TRBJ1-2; TRBD1 is a possible D gene (6 bases). The length of the CDR3 is 15 residues. Germline CDR1 SGDLS, CDR2 YYNGEE. The V and J ends lost 4 bases and 4 bases respectively, with 17 bases between them. The CDR3 bases are TGTGCCAGCAGCCCCCGTACCCGGACAGTCTATGGCTACACCTTC. Encoded protein: CASSPRTRTVYGYTF.

The chain joins TRBV18 to TRBJ2-1, with D maybe TRBD2 (5 bases). Trimming shortened V by 0 bases and J by 6 bases, and 15 bases separated the two germline ends. The CDR3 runs to 16 residues. The germline V gene encodes CDR1 KGHSH and CDR2 LQKENI. The CDR3 sequence is CASSPPEAHSANEQFF. In DNA form, the CDR3 reads TGTGCCAGCTCACCACCGGAGGCCCACAGCGCCAATGAGCAGTTCTTC.

V is TRBV29-1 and J is TRBJ1-2; D is ambiguous. Per germline, CDR1 SQVTM and CDR2 ANQGSEA. The V and J ends lost 5 bases and 3 bases respectively, with 13 bases between them. This CDR3 comprises 13 residues. CDR3 in amino acids: CSVLSGGDYGYTF. The CDR3 region has the DNA TGCAGCGTTCTCTCGGGCGGGGACTATGGCTACACCTTC.

The J gene is TRBJ2-1, the V gene TRBV10-3; D perhaps matches TRBD2 (6 bases). The germline V gene encodes CDR1 ENHRY and CDR2 SYGVKD. The CDR3 runs 12 residues. The ends were cut back, 5 bases at V and 8 bases at J, with 10 bases in the middle. CDR3 nucleotides: TGTGCCATCAGTCCCCGGGACTATGAGCAGTTCTTC. It specifies CAISPRDYEQFF.

The gene calls are TRBV13 and TRBJ2-3; the match to TRBD2 covers 8 bases. V shed 1 base and J 3 bases; nucleotides not matched to a gene: 6. The germline V gene has CDR1 PRHDT and CDR2 FYEKMQ (reference sequence). This CDR3 has 16 amino acids. The CDR3 is CASSLARGGGTDTQYF. The CDR3 bases are TGTGCCAGCAGCTTAGCTCGGGGGGGCGGAACAGATACGCAGTATTTT.

This clone was observed a few times. CDR3 bases: TGTGCCAGCAGTCACAGGGTCGAAGAGACCCAGTACTTC. Its protein product is CASSHRVEETQYF. The gene calls are TRBV6-2 or TRBV6-3 and TRBJ2-5, with D maybe TRBD1 (6 bases). Germline V gives CDR1 MNHEY, CDR2 SVGEGT. This CDR3 has 13 amino acids. Between the trimmed V and J ends, which lost 5 bases and 3 bases, there was a span of 10 bases.

The chain uses TRBV2 and TRBJ1-4; D gene uncertain. CDR1 is SNHLY and CDR2 is FYNNEI in the germline V gene. The CDR3 spans 15 residues. V lost 7 bases and J 2 bases, leaving 14 bases between the germline ends. CDR3 sequence reads: CASTEAPLTNEKLFF. In DNA form, the CDR3 reads TGTGCCAGCACCGAAGCTCCCCTCACTAATGAAAAACTGTTTTTT. Based on the CDR3 plus reference TRBV2 and TRBJ1-4, the full variable domain is EPEVTQTPSHQVTQMGQEVILRCVPISNHLYFYWYRQILGQKVEFLVSFYNNEISEKSEIFDDQFSVERPDGSNFTLKIRSTKLEDSAMYFCASTEAPLTNEKLFFGSGTQLSVL.

There are a few counts of this clone. This chain uses TRBV29-1 with TRBJ2-3, with 8 positions matching TRBD1. Germline CDR1 SQVTM, CDR2 ANQGSEA. V dropped 6 bases and J dropped 5; count of bases not matched to a gene: 13. There are 15 residues in the CDR3. The CDR3 DNA follows: TGCAGCGTAAATACGGATCAGGGGGCGAGAGATACGCAGTATTTT. It codes for CSVNTDQGARDTQYF.

CDR3 bases: TGTGCCAGCAGCTTAGCGGGGCCATCTGGGGCCAACGTCCTGACTTTC. Translation gives CASSLAGPSGANVLTF. The rearrangement uses TRBV7-9 and TRBJ2-6; D possibly corresponds to TRBD1 (5 bases). The CDR3 is made up of 16 amino acids. With 0 bases removed from V and 1 base from J, the gap between germline ends came to 7 bases. Germline-derived CDR1 and CDR2 are SEHNR and FQNEAQ (reference sequence).

This clone occurred once. The chain carries TRBV12-3 or TRBV12-4 and TRBJ2-1; 8 bases are shared with TRBD2. The trim removed 6 bases at V and 9 bases at J, leaving 7 bases unmatched. This CDR3 comprises 13 residues. The CDR3 reads CASRGLEGSEQFF. CDR3 bases: TGTGCCAGCAGGGGACTAGAGGGTAGTGAGCAGTTCTTC.

The rearrangement links TRBV5-8 to TRBJ1-5; 7 bases fit TRBD1. This CDR3 has 16 residues. With V trimmed by 0 bases and J by 4 bases, 7 bases remained unmatched. Germline values: CDR1 SGHTS, CDR2 YDEGEE. The CDR3 coding sequence is TGTGCCAGCAGCTTGGGTTGGACAGGCTTTAATCAGCCCCAGCATTTT. Its translation is CASSLGWTGFNQPQHF.

This sequence joins TRBV28 and TRBJ1-5; D gene ambiguous. The germline V gene encodes CDR1 MDHEN and CDR2 SYDVKM. V shed 8 bases and J shed 1 base, with 12 bases lying between them. This CDR3 contains 14 residues. CDR3 sequence reads: CASLSSRSNQPQHF. The CDR3 nucleotides read TGTGCCAGCCTATCCTCCAGGAGCAATCAGCCCCAGCATTTT.